A single sample is the source of the 14 T cell receptor beta chains below, sequenced in a study of shared clonotypes between healthy human individuals (dated by TCRdb to about 2020). The receptor library was made with the immunoSEQ multiplex PCR assay. Held by TCRdb, this immuneACCESS table contains in-frame sequences only and omits some clones. Under half of the omission traces to an unresolved V gene where checked; the cause of the rest is unknown. The sample contains about 1.4 million clones, roughly 96% of them found a single time. The ten largest account for roughly 1.2% of the sample. Sequenced: naive CD4+ T cells sorted from blood. The cell subset or site label of this sample denotes: CD45RA+ positively selected. The source of these receptors is a man between 25 and 39 years old in good health.

The genes are TRBV7-3 and TRBJ1-1; TRBD1 matches 7 bases. Germline V gives CDR1 SGHTA, CDR2 FQGTGA. The CDR3 runs to 14 residues. The trim removed 3 bases at V and 3 bases at J, leaving 4 bases unmatched. CDR3 in amino acids: CASSFRQGDTEAFF. In nucleotides, the CDR3 is TGTGCCAGCAGCTTTAGACAGGGAGACACTGAAGCTTTCTTT.

The rearrangement joins TRBV28 to TRBJ2-2; 10 bases are shared with TRBD2. Germline values: CDR1 MDHEN, CDR2 SYDVKM. Unmatched junction bases numbered 5, after V lost 7 bases and J lost 0 bases. The CDR3 has 16 amino acids. In nucleotides, the CDR3 is TGTGCCAGCATCTTAGCGGGGGGCCCGAACACCGGGGAGCTGTTTTTT. As protein: CASILAGGPNTGELFF.

This chain connects TRBV9 to TRBJ2-7, with 7 bases that match TRBD1. The CDR3 loop spans 15 amino acids. The V and J ends lost 0 bases and 2 bases, in that order; junction bases with no gene match: 5. Germline loops: CDR1 SGDLS, CDR2 YYNGEE. The CDR3 DNA reads as TGTGCCAGCAGCGTAGAAGGGACAGAAGCCTACGAGCAGTACTTC. Amino acids: CASSVEGTEAYEQYF.

The rearrangement joins TRBV5-1 to TRBJ1-2; 7 bases fit TRBD1. Germline trimming cut 0 bases from V and 6 bases from J; bases unmatched to any gene: 8. CDR1 SGHRS and CDR2 YFSETQ come from the germline V gene. The CDR3 extends over 15 amino acids. The CDR3 region has the DNA TGCGCCAGCAGCTTGGGACAGGGAGCCGACGATGGCTACACCTTC. Its protein is CASSLGQGADDGYTF. Drawing the rest from reference TRBV5-1 and TRBJ1-2, the complete variable domain is KAGVTQTPRYLIKTRGQQVTLSCSPISGHRSVSWYQQTPGQGLQFLFEYFSETQRNKGNFPGRFSGRQFSNSRSEMNVSTLELGDSALYLCASSLGQGADDGYTFGSGTRLTVV.

The V and J genes are TRBV5-1 and TRBJ2-1; D is unresolved. This CDR3 comprises 13 residues. Germline-derived CDR1 and CDR2 are SGHRS and YFSETQ. The V end lost 0 bases, the J end lost 4 bases, and 5 bases lay between the germline ends. CDR3 residues: CASSLEQYNEQFF. In nucleotides, the CDR3 is TGCGCCAGCAGCTTGGAACAGTACAATGAGCAGTTCTTC.

The V call is TRBV10-3, the J call TRBJ1-1; D is unclear. Looked up from germline, CDR1 is ENHRY and CDR2 is SYGVKD. CDR3 length: 13 amino acids. Trimming shortened V by 7 bases and J by 1 base, and 10 bases separated the two germline ends. This chain's CDR3 is CAITSRGNTEAFF. CDR3 DNA sequence: TGTGCCATCACATCCCGGGGGAACACTGAAGCTTTCTTT.

The J gene is TRBJ1-2, the V gene TRBV7-8; D uncertain. Trimming pared 0 bases from V and 4 bases from J, leaving 12 bases between. This CDR3 spans 15 amino acids. CDR1 is SGHVS and CDR2 is FQNEAQ in the germline V gene. CDR3 region: CASSLALGLGYGYTF. The CDR3 DNA is TGTGCCAGCAGCTTAGCTCTGGGGTTGGGCTATGGCTACACCTTC.

V usage is TRBV6-6 and J usage is TRBJ2-7; D gene ambiguous. The CDR3 runs 12 residues. The germline V and J ends were trimmed by 0 bases and 6 bases, with 6 bases remaining between them. Germline assignment: CDR1 MNHNY and CDR2 SVGAGI (reference sequence). The CDR3 sequence: CASSYSPAEQYF. The CDR3 DNA sequence: TGTGCCAGCAGTTACTCGCCTGCCGAGCAGTACTTC.

The chain combines TRBV28 with TRBJ1-3; D is perhaps TRBD1 (5 bases). V was clipped by 2 bases and J by 1 base, with 9 bases between them. Germline V gene sequence: CDR1 MDHEN, CDR2 SYDVKM. The CDR3 runs 15 residues. CDR3 sequence (DNA): TGTGCCAGCAGTTTAGTGGGGGGTTCTGGAAACACCATATATTTT. Translation gives CASSLVGGSGNTIYF.

The V call is TRBV10-1, the J call TRBJ2-1; a possible D gene is TRBD1 (6 bases). The CDR3 has 13 amino acids. Between the trimmed V and J ends, which lost 4 bases and 4 bases, there was a span of 8 bases. The germline V gene encodes CDR1 WNHNN and CDR2 SYGVQD (reference sequence). CDR3 sequence: CASSAGQYNEQFF. CDR3 in DNA: TGCGCCAGCAGTGCCGGACAGTACAATGAGCAGTTCTTC.

This rearrangement joins TRBV18 to TRBJ1-4, with unresolved D. V was cut by 4 bases and J by 8 bases, with 20 bases left in between. This CDR3 is 16 amino acids long. Germline lookup yields CDR1 KGHSH and CDR2 LQKENI. CDR3 residues: CASSQLPPGPDEKLFF. CDR3 nucleotide sequence: TGTGCCAGCTCACAGCTTCCCCCCGGGCCAGACGAAAAACTGTTTTTT.

The V gene is TRBV6-6, the J gene TRBJ2-1; 10 nucleotides align to TRBD2. J was trimmed by 9 bases and V by 10 bases; bases with no gene match: 6. The germline CDR1 and CDR2 sequences are MNHNY and SVGAGI (reference sequence). This CDR3 spans 12 amino acids. CDR3 sequence reads: CAIGTSESEQFF. The DNA for the CDR3 is TGTGCCATAGGGACTAGCGAGAGTGAGCAGTTCTTC.

The V call is TRBV5-4, the J call TRBJ2-3; 10 bases fit TRBD2. Germline CDR1 reads SGHNT; CDR2 reads YYREEE (reference sequence). This CDR3 is 15 amino acids long. V lost 1 base, J lost 7 bases, and 6 bases stayed unmatched. As DNA, the CDR3 is TGTGCCAGCAGCTTGAAAGCGGGAGGGCCATATACGCAGTATTTT. Protein product: CASSLKAGGPYTQYF.

This sequence joins TRBV4-3 and TRBJ1-2; D ambiguous. The CDR3 sequence is 15 residues long. Germline V gives CDR1 LGHNA, CDR2 YSLEER. V lost 1 base, J lost 1 base, and 10 bases lay in between. This chain's CDR3 is CASSQGTPGNYGYTF. The CDR3 nucleotides read TGCGCCAGCAGCCAAGGAACACCGGGTAACTATGGCTACACCTTC.